The sequence of this T cell receptor (beta chain) was determined in a study of shared clonotypes between healthy human individuals. DNA at 200 ng, 25,000 to 35,000 T cell genomes, went into sorted-subset replicate PCRs. Sequenced by immunoSEQ multiplex PCR; TCRdb stores in-frame clones only, minus some. The sample holds about 380,000 clones, about 96% seen once. The receptor was derived from a man aged 25 to 40 in good health. Sequencing was done on a sample of memory CD8+ T cells sorted from blood. The subset here: CD45RO+ cells pooled with CCR7-negative TemRA cells.

CDR3 in amino acids: CASSLTDNYGYTF. The CDR3 region has the DNA TGCGCCAGCAGCTTGACAGATAACTATGGCTACACCTTC. This chain uses TRBV5-1 with TRBJ1-2; D call uncertain. Germline lookup yields CDR1 SGHRS and CDR2 YFSETQ. Trimming removed 1 base at V and 1 base at J, with 5 bases between. CDR3 length equals 13 residues.